This T cell receptor beta chain was found in a study of T cells in Graves' hyperthyroidism and ophthalmopathy. Study summary: Peripheral blood was drawn at first diagnosis, prior to all treatment.

Amplified TCR beta CDR3 regions derived from RNA transcripts. HTBI primers drove first-round RT-PCR of the TCR CDR3. Using its own MiXCR run on the multiplex PCR reads, TCRdb lists one record per CDR3 protein. This table has approximately 370,000 distinct CDR3 sequences, more than 13% appearing once. Diagnostic assessment was based on clinical symptoms, serum thyroxine and TRAb, thyroid ultrasound and orbital computed tomography. Study-wide results and limits: Before onset, ophthalmopathy was predicted by the model a median approximately 6.7 months earlier.

This clonotype has at least ten counts. Antigen unknown. This TCR was sampled from a woman in her 30s with Graves' hyperthyroidism. Input material: blood.

CDR3 in amino acids: CASRQDGSSYNEQFF. CDR3 DNA: TGTGCCAGCAGACAGGACGGTAGCTCCTACAATGAGCAGTTCTTC. The chain combines TRBV27 with TRBJ2-1; maybe TRBD1 (5 bases). Trimming stripped 6 bases from V and 0 bases from J, with 12 bases between. CDR1 and CDR2 (germline): MNHEY, SMNVEV (reference sequence). The CDR3 loop spans 15 amino acids.